These T cell receptor beta chains were read from a single sample in a study of cytomegalovirus exposure and HLA in healthy donors. Assay used: immunoSEQ multiplex PCR; TCRdb lists only in-frame clones, some missing. Among approximately 260,000 clones, just over 85% were seen once, and the ten largest hold roughly 1%. Sequences were obtained from PBMCs. All receptors derive from a woman aged 18 to 35 in good health and CMV-seronegative. The conserved cysteine and the conserved F or W are not part of the CDR3 here. Size values are once, few and many counts, or a class for expanded clones, and some rows have none.

clone size: once; V gene: TRBV10-3; J gene: TRBJ1-2; CDR3 protein: AINQGQGSYGYT
clone size: NA; V gene: TRBV27; J gene: TRBJ2-7; CDR3 protein: ASSWKIPAGDSYEQY
clone size: few; V gene: TRBV14; J gene: TRBJ2-7; CDR3 protein: ASSRQDRGQY
clone size: NA; V gene: TRBV6-6; J gene: TRBJ2-1; CDR3 protein: ASRGLAGYNEQF
clone size: NA; V gene: TRBV14; J gene: TRBJ1-2; CDR3 protein: ASSRARTGGSGYT
clone size: NA; V gene: TRBV19; J gene: TRBJ1-2; CDR3 protein: ASPPRSIHGYT
clone size: NA; V gene: TRBV6-1; J gene: TRBJ1-1; CDR3 protein: ASSLSRAKNTEAF
clone size: NA; V gene: TRBV7-3; J gene: TRBJ2-1; CDR3 protein: ASSSGGNEQF
clone size: NA; V gene: TRBV5-5; J gene: TRBJ1-4; CDR3 protein: ASSLGRTGGREKLF
clone size: NA; V gene: TRBV18; J gene: TRBJ2-2; CDR3 protein: ASSPPLRVGTGELF
clone size: NA; V gene: TRBV27; J gene: TRBJ2-1; CDR3 protein: ASSFPAGEQF
clone size: NA; V gene: TRBV27; J gene: TRBJ1-2; CDR3 protein: ASSLYGQGVIYGYT
clone size: NA; V gene: TRBV6-5; J gene: TRBJ2-7; CDR3 protein: ASSHDRDNYEQY
clone size: NA; V gene: TRBV30; J gene: TRBJ2-7; CDR3 protein: AWSVPGRSSYEQY
clone size: NA; V gene: TRBV27; J gene: TRBJ2-3; CDR3 protein: ASSLKGGGTDTQY
clone size: NA; V gene: TRBV6-5; J gene: TRBJ1-2; CDR3 protein: ASRPTGGNGYT
clone size: few; V gene: TRBV21-1; J gene: TRBJ2-4; CDR3 protein: ASIHGSQNIQY
clone size: NA; V gene: TRBV5-1; J gene: TRBJ1-2; CDR3 protein: ASSLDLGGRNYGYT
clone size: once; V gene: TRBV7-9; J gene: TRBJ1-2; CDR3 protein: ASTLEGPNYGYT
clone size: NA; V gene: TRBV6-1; J gene: TRBJ1-2; CDR3 protein: ASSEGTTANYGYT
clone size: NA; V gene: TRBV30; J gene: TRBJ2-6; CDR3 protein: AWSMTRSGANVLT
clone size: NA; V gene: TRBV6-5; J gene: TRBJ2-7; CDR3 protein: ASSYSRTGRPYEQY
clone size: NA; V gene: TRBV5-6; J gene: TRBJ1-2; CDR3 protein: ASSSTTGLVYGYT
clone size: NA; V gene: TRBV7-2; J gene: TRBJ2-7; CDR3 protein: ASSWAGGGRYEQY
clone size: NA; V gene: TRBV6-6; J gene: TRBJ1-1; CDR3 protein: ASSHTGGTTEAF
clone size: NA; V gene: TRBV27; J gene: TRBJ1-1; CDR3 protein: ASSSPRFGLPTEAF
clone size: NA; V gene: TRBV11-3; J gene: TRBJ1-1; CDR3 protein: ASSLDRSINTEAF
clone size: NA; V gene: TRBV27; J gene: TRBJ2-4; CDR3 protein: ASSFTYPTGHIQY
clone size: NA; V gene: TRBV19; J gene: TRBJ1-6; CDR3 protein: ASSIQGVDSPLH
clone size: NA; V gene: TRBV6-5; J gene: TRBJ1-1; CDR3 protein: ASGAGQHMNTEAF
clone size: NA; V gene: TRBV5-1; J gene: TRBJ1-2; CDR3 protein: ASSLESGGRSHYGYT
clone size: NA; V gene: TRBV6-5; J gene: TRBJ1-1; CDR3 protein: ASTPQGLNTEAF
clone size: NA; V gene: TRBV6-1; J gene: TRBJ1-4; CDR3 protein: ASSDFGQGQEKLF
clone size: NA; V gene: TRBV6-1; J gene: TRBJ1-2; CDR3 protein: ASSARTGVDYGYT
clone size: NA; V gene: TRBV14; J gene: TRBJ1-1; CDR3 protein: ASSFRTSLNTEAF
clone size: NA; V gene: TRBV10-3; J gene: TRBJ1-2; CDR3 protein: AISEPTTIYGYT
clone size: few; V gene: TRBV4-1; J gene: TRBJ2-5; CDR3 protein: ASSQVGSGRETQY
clone size: once; V gene: TRBV4-2; J gene: TRBJ2-1; CDR3 protein: ASSQAVGLAGGNEQF
clone size: NA; V gene: TRBV28; J gene: TRBJ2-1; CDR3 protein: ASSYAEQF
clone size: NA; V gene: TRBV29-1; J gene: TRBJ2-7; CDR3 protein: SVAPGTGAYEQY
clone size: NA; V gene: TRBV9; J gene: TRBJ2-5; CDR3 protein: ASSARDRGRGETQY
clone size: NA; V gene: TRBV5-1; J gene: TRBJ2-6; CDR3 protein: ASSPGTGIRSGANVLT
clone size: NA; V gene: TRBV18; J gene: TRBJ2-3; CDR3 protein: ASSSPVGGADTQY
clone size: NA; V gene: TRBV19; J gene: TRBJ1-2; CDR3 protein: ASKQGAHTNYGYT
clone size: NA; V gene: TRBV5-4; J gene: TRBJ2-7; CDR3 protein: ASSLGTSVLSSYEQY
clone size: NA; V gene: TRBV7-7; J gene: TRBJ2-3; CDR3 protein: ASSLGRLSTDTQY